One sample yielded the 32 T cell receptor beta chains listed below, sequenced in a study of T cell clones after liver transplantation. The assay was immunoSEQ multiplex PCR, and TCRdb's table has in-frame clones only and misses some. The profile shows more than 65,000 clones, about four fifths of them singletons. This specimen consisted of CD4+ T cells from blood, obtained 12 months after liver transplant. These receptors were taken from a human patient who received a liver transplant. Some T cells may have originated in the graft donor.

The chain combines TRBV28 with TRBJ1-5; TRBD1 matches 7 bases. The germline V gene has CDR1 MDHEN and CDR2 SYDVKM. Trimming at V came to 3 bases and at J to 5 bases, leaving 13 bases not matched to a gene. The CDR3 runs to 17 residues. CDR3 sequence (DNA): TGTGCCAGCAGTTTGTTCGTGTTGAGGACAGGTCATCAGCCCCAGCATTTT. It is translated as CASSLFVLRTGHQPQHF.

The rearrangement joins TRBV28 to TRBJ2-7; possibly TRBD2 for D (6 bases). The germline V and J ends were trimmed by 2 bases and 3 bases, with 8 bases remaining between them. Looked up from germline, CDR1 is MDHEN and CDR2 is SYDVKM. The length of the CDR3 is 13 residues. The CDR3 region has the DNA TGTGCCAGCAGTTTAGGGGGGAACTACGAGCAGTACTTC. It yields the protein CASSLGGNYEQYF. The full variable domain, completed using reference TRBV28 and TRBJ2-7, is DVKVTQSSRYLVKRTGEKVFLECVQDMDHENMFWYRQDPGLGLRLIYFSYDVKMKEKGDIPEGYSVSREKKERFSLILESASTNQTSMYLCASSLGGNYEQYFGPGTRLTVT.

V and J are TRBV19 and TRBJ2-3; perhaps TRBD2 as D (6 bases). The germline gives CDR1 LNHDA, CDR2 SQIVND (reference sequence). Deletions cut 10 bases from V and 3 bases from J, with 20 bases between. The CDR3 is made up of 15 amino acids. The CDR3 nucleotides are TGTGCCACTGGAGGGGTTACCGGTGGGACAGATACGCAGTATTTT. It translates to CATGGVTGGTDTQYF.

This chain joins TRBV2 and TRBJ1-2; no clear D gene. The CDR3 is made up of 12 amino acids. Trimming left V 4 bases short and J 4 bases short, with 7 bases between. Germline loops: CDR1 SNHLY, CDR2 FYNNEI. The CDR3 DNA reads TGTGCCAGCAGTGTCCGCAGCTATGGCTACACCTTC. Translated, it gives CASSVRSYGYTF.

The rearrangement links TRBV2 to TRBJ1-4; D remains ambiguous. Germline loops: CDR1 SNHLY, CDR2 FYNNEI. V dropped 3 bases and J dropped 8 bases, with 13 bases sitting between them. The CDR3 length is 14 residues. The CDR3 is CASSEHGSDEKLFF. CDR3 nucleotide sequence: TGTGCCAGCAGTGAGCATGGGTCGGACGAAAAACTGTTTTTT.

The V gene is TRBV10-3, the J gene TRBJ2-7; D ambiguous. This CDR3 contains 14 residues. Looked up from germline, CDR1 is ENHRY and CDR2 is SYGVKD. V lost 3 bases, J lost 2 bases, and 11 bases lay in between. The CDR3 is CAISDPHGTYEQYF. The DNA for the CDR3 is TGTGCCATCAGTGACCCGCACGGAACCTACGAGCAGTACTTC.

This sequence joins TRBV6-1 and TRBJ1-5, with D possibly being TRBD1 (5 bases). Germline assignment: CDR1 MNHNS and CDR2 SASEGT. V lost 6 bases to trimming and J lost 0 bases, with 9 bases between them. The CDR3 runs to 14 residues. CDR3 sequence (DNA): TGTGCCAGCAGCCAGGGTTATAGCAATCAGCCCCAGCATTTT. It is translated as CASSQGYSNQPQHF.

The chain uses TRBV5-8 and TRBJ2-1, with D maybe TRBD1 (5 bases). Germline CDR1 reads SGHTS; CDR2 reads YDEGEE. The CDR3 runs 15 residues. V dropped 0 bases and J dropped 5 bases, with 12 bases sitting between them. For the CDR3, the DNA is TGTGCCAGCAGCTTGGAAAGGGGAAGAAACAATGAGCAGTTCTTC. This codes for CASSLERGRNNEQFF.

The chain is built from TRBV6-5 and TRBJ1-2, with D maybe TRBD1 (6 bases). This CDR3 is built from 13 residues. Germline loops: CDR1 MNHEY, CDR2 SVGAGI. Trimming pared 6 bases from V and 5 bases from J, leaving 13 bases between. CDR3 sequence: CASSRAGAYGYTF. CDR3 sequence (DNA): TGTGCCAGCAGCCGGGCAGGGGCTTATGGCTACACCTTC.

The chain combines TRBV6-5 with TRBJ2-3; D is unclear. This CDR3 region has 13 residues. The V gene lost 3 bases and the J gene lost 2 bases, with 6 bases spanning the gap. Germline assignment: CDR1 MNHEY and CDR2 SVGAGI. In nucleotides, the CDR3 is TGTGCCAGCAGTTATGACCACACAGATACGCAGTATTTT. This translates into CASSYDHTDTQYF.

This chain connects TRBV5-4 to TRBJ2-1, with TRBD1 identical over 10 bases. The CDR3 totals 16 residues. Germline CDR1 and CDR2: SGHNT and YYREEE (reference sequence). Trimming cost V 4 bases and J 8 bases; bases outside gene matches: 12. Here the CDR3 reads CASSLPGQGLSDEQFF. CDR3 nucleotides: TGTGCCAGCAGCCTGCCGGGACAGGGGCTTTCGGATGAGCAGTTCTTC.

The V and J genes are TRBV7-6 and TRBJ2-6, with TRBD1 matching 7 bases. The CDR3 totals 17 residues. Germline assignment: CDR1 SGHVS and CDR2 FNYEAQ. V lost 5 bases and J lost 5; bases outside the gene matches: 12. The CDR3 bases are TGTGCCAGCAGCCCTCCCAAGACAGGGATTAGGGCCAACGTCCTGACTTTC. This gives the protein CASSPPKTGIRANVLTF.

This clone came up a few times. CDR3 sequence (DNA): TGTGCCTTCGGGACAGCCTACGAGCAGTACTTC. Its translation: CAFGTAYEQYF. The chain has TRBV30 and TRBJ2-7, with 7 bases aligning to TRBD1. Germline CDR1 and CDR2: GTSNPN and SVGIG (reference sequence). The CDR3 covers 11 residues. The ends lost 7 bases at V and 2 bases at J; junction bases unmatched: 2.

The rearrangement joins TRBV5-6 to TRBJ1-2, with a possible D match to TRBD1 (6 bases). Germline assignment: CDR1 SGHDT and CDR2 YYEEEE. The CDR3 is 16 residues long. Trimming cost V 0 bases and J 4 bases, with 16 bases left between them. The CDR3 DNA reads as TGTGCCAGCAGCTTGGAAAGACAGGAACGCGTCTATGGCTACACCTTC. It specifies CASSLERQERVYGYTF. Complete variable domain (other parts from reference TRBV5-6 and TRBJ1-2): DAGVTQSPTHLIKTRGQQVTLRCSPKSGHDTVSWYQQALGQGPQFIFQYYEEEERQRGNFPDRFSGHQFPNYSSELNVNALLLGDSALYLCASSLERQERVYGYTFGSGTRLTVV.

The chain recombines TRBV6-8 with TRBJ1-2; no firm D call. The CDR3 is 12 amino acids. V gave up 2 bases and J gave up 0 bases, with 1 base separating them. Germline V lookup: CDR1 MNHGY, CDR2 SAAAGT. CDR3: CASSYTNYGYTF. CDR3 coding DNA: TGTGCCAGCAGTTACACTAACTATGGCTACACCTTC.

The chain couples TRBV5-1 to TRBJ1-4, with 9 positions matching TRBD1. V shed 7 bases, J shed 3 bases, and the junction held 4 bases outside the gene matches. CDR1 and CDR2 (germline): SGHRS, YFSETQ. CDR3 length: 14 residues. CDR3 nucleotides: TGCGCCAGCCGGGACAGGGTGGCTAATGAAAAACTGTTTTTT. It is translated as CASRDRVANEKLFF.

This clone was observed a few times. The genes are TRBV2 and TRBJ1-2, with D maybe TRBD1 (6 bases). The CDR3 covers 14 residues. Deletions cut 2 bases from V and 4 bases from J, with 11 bases between. CDR1 and CDR2 from the germline V gene are SNHLY and FYNNEI. CDR3 DNA: TGTGCCAGCAGTGAACAGGGGAGCTCCTATGGCTACACCTTC. Its translation: CASSEQGSSYGYTF.

The chain links TRBV6-1 to TRBJ1-5; D gene ambiguous. Deletions cut 2 bases from V and 6 bases from J, with 8 bases between. The CDR3 runs to 13 residues. In germline, CDR1 is MNHNS, CDR2 SASEGT. The CDR3: CASSEKDTQPQHF. As DNA, the CDR3 is TGTGCCAGCAGTGAAAAGGATACTCAGCCCCAGCATTTT.

This chain joins TRBV7-3 and TRBJ1-2; D is ambiguous. From germline, CDR1 is SGHTA and CDR2 FQGTGA. Trimming shortened V by 4 bases and J by 4 bases, and 16 bases separated the two germline ends. The CDR3 is 15 amino acids. The CDR3: CASSSGRSRTYGYTF. For the CDR3, the DNA is TGTGCCAGCAGCTCCGGACGGAGTAGAACCTATGGCTACACCTTC. Full variable domain (missing parts from reference TRBV7-3 and TRBJ1-2): GAGVSQTPSNKVTEKGKYVELRCDPISGHTALYWYRQSLGQGPEFLIYFQGTGAADDSGLPNDRFFAVRPEGSVSTLKIQRTERGDSAVYLCASSSGRSRTYGYTFGSGTRLTVV.

The table lists this clone with a few counts. The rearrangement joins TRBV2 to TRBJ2-5; TRBD1 agrees at 8 bases. CDR1 and CDR2 from the germline V gene are SNHLY and FYNNEI. This CDR3 has 13 residues. The ends lost 8 bases at V and 1 base at J; junction bases unmatched: 3. The CDR3 coding sequence is TGTGCCAGCGGAGGACAGGGCCAAGAGACCCAGTACTTC. Translated: CASGGQGQETQYF.

V is TRBV7-3 and J is TRBJ1-1; no definite D call. The CDR3 has 13 residues. V gave up 0 bases and J gave up 3 bases, with 5 bases separating them. CDR1 is SGHTA and CDR2 is FQGTGA in the germline V gene. CDR3 in DNA: TGTGCCAGCAGCTTAACTCGGGACACTGAAGCTTTCTTT. Encoded protein: CASSLTRDTEAFF. The variable domain in full, with the rest retrieved from reference TRBV7-3 and TRBJ1-1, is GAGVSQTPSNKVTEKGKYVELRCDPISGHTALYWYRQSLGQGPEFLIYFQGTGAADDSGLPNDRFFAVRPEGSVSTLKIQRTERGDSAVYLCASSLTRDTEAFFGQGTRLTVV.

The genes are TRBV6-1 and TRBJ2-7; no clear D gene. The CDR3 sequence is 15 residues long. With 2 bases removed from V and 3 bases from J, the gap between germline ends came to 14 bases. Germline V gene data show CDR1 as MNHNS and CDR2 as SASEGT. The CDR3 nucleotides read TGTGCCAGCAGTGAATCTCACATTTCGATCTACGAGCAGTACTTC. The encoded protein is CASSESHISIYEQYF.

The chain employs TRBV7-2 and TRBJ2-1; D uncertain. V gave up 5 bases and J gave up 2 bases, with 13 bases separating them. Germline V gene lookup returns CDR1 SGHTA and CDR2 FQGNSA. This CDR3 spans 15 amino acids. The CDR3 DNA is TGTGCCAGCAGCCCCGACCGTGATGCCTACAATGAGCAGTTCTTC. As protein: CASSPDRDAYNEQFF.

This clone was seen more than once but under ten times. The chain uses TRBV15 and TRBJ1-5, with D unresolved. V was trimmed by 5 bases and J by 0 bases, leaving 8 bases between them. Germline loops: CDR1 LNHNV, CDR2 YYDKDF (reference sequence). This CDR3 spans 14 amino acids. The CDR3 DNA reads TGTGCCACCAGCCTGGGAGCTAGCAATCAGCCCCAGCATTTT. This sequence encodes CATSLGASNQPQHF.

The genes are TRBV7-8 and TRBJ2-7; maybe TRBD1 (5 bases). The V gene lost 2 bases and the J gene lost 2 bases, with 10 bases spanning the gap. CDR3 length: 14 residues. Germline CDR1 and CDR2: SGHVS and FQNEAQ. Written as DNA, the CDR3 is TGTGCCAGCAGCTTACCGGCCAGGGCCTACGAGCAGTACTTC. As protein: CASSLPARAYEQYF.

The chain links TRBV7-9 to TRBJ1-2; D uncertain. There are 13 residues in the CDR3. From germline, CDR1 is SEHNR and CDR2 FQNEAQ (reference sequence). Trimming removed 0 bases from V and 4 bases from J, with 6 bases in between. The CDR3 DNA is TGTGCCAGCAGCTTAGCGAGGATCTATGGCTACACCTTC. This sequence encodes CASSLARIYGYTF.

The rearrangement joins TRBV29-1 to TRBJ2-5; TRBD2 matches at 7 bases. CDR1 is SQVTM and CDR2 is ANQGSEA in the germline V gene. The length of the CDR3 is 13 residues. J lost 9 bases, V lost 7 bases, and 14 bases had no gene match. The CDR3 here is CSASPTSPFPQYF. The CDR3 DNA sequence: TGCAGCGCATCCCCGACTAGCCCCTTCCCCCAGTACTTC.

This CDR3 is CASSVATNIGNEQFF. As DNA, the CDR3 is TGTGCCAGCAGCGTAGCTACGAACATCGGCAATGAGCAGTTCTTC. V usage is TRBV9 and J usage is TRBJ2-1; D gene uncertain. V was clipped by 0 bases and J by 6 bases, with 13 bases between them. The CDR3 spans 15 residues. The germline V gene encodes CDR1 SGDLS and CDR2 YYNGEE.

In this sample, this clone turned up once. The chain combines TRBV14 with TRBJ2-3, with D possibly called TRBD1 or TRBD2 (5 bases each). The V and J ends lost 5 bases and 4 bases respectively, with 16 bases between them. Germline V gene lookup returns CDR1 SGHDN and CDR2 FVKESK. This CDR3 has 15 residues. The CDR3 loop is CASSILGRGSDTQYF. CDR3 nucleotides: TGTGCCAGCAGCATACTGGGCCGGGGCTCAGATACGCAGTATTTT.

This chain connects TRBV5-6 to TRBJ2-1; 12 nucleotides match TRBD2. Germline CDR1 reads SGHDT; CDR2 reads YYEEEE. This CDR3 has 15 amino acids. The ends lost 4 bases at V and 10 bases at J; junction bases unmatched: 9. The CDR3 spells CASSPTSGGRSEQFF. The CDR3 region has the DNA TGTGCCAGCAGCCCGACTAGCGGGGGACGGTCGGAGCAGTTCTTC.

Points on this clone: The same CDR3 arises from other DNA sequences in this sample as well. The rearrangement uses TRBV18 and TRBJ2-5; 8 bases fit TRBD1. The CDR3 has 14 amino acids. CDR1 is KGHSH, CDR2 LQKENI, per germline. Trimming cost V 3 bases and J 4 bases; bases outside gene matches: 4. This CDR3 reads CASSPSGQGETQYF. The CDR3 DNA sequence: TGTGCCAGCTCACCGAGCGGACAGGGAGAGACCCAGTACTTC.

The rearrangement links TRBV19 to TRBJ2-5; no reliable D call. This CDR3 contains 16 residues. Between the trimmed V and J ends, which lost 10 bases and 4 bases, there was a span of 25 bases. Germline V CDR1 and CDR2: LNHDA, SQIVND (reference sequence). Written as DNA, the CDR3 is TGTGCCACGACACGGACGGCCTCGGGTGGGGTAGAGACCCAGTACTTC. Translating gives CATTRTASGGVETQYF.